This T cell receptor (beta chain) was recorded in a study of technical replicates of blood from several donors. Trimming took 1 base from V and 5 from J; bases not matched to a gene: 11. This CDR3 has 16 amino acids. Germline values: CDR1 SGHRS, CDR2 YFSETQ. Measured with immunoSEQ multiplex PCR; TCRdb has only the in-frame clones, and not every one. Of around 92,000 clones listed, approximately 94% were seen once; the top ten hold 0.2% to 0.25%. The V gene is TRBV5-1, the J gene TRBJ2-5, with 7 bases lining up with TRBD2. This receptor was identified in a human donor in good health. The sample was T cells isolated from PBMCs. The CDR3: CASSLLGTTPVETQYF. CDR3 bases: TGCGCCAGCAGCTTGTTGGGGACTACCCCGGTGGAGACCCAGTACTTC.